This T cell receptor beta chain was sequenced in a study of PD-1 blockade in classical Hodgkin lymphoma. Looking at the study overall: Intravenous delivery of nivolumab at 3 mg/kg to patients occurred every 2 weeks.

The time point denotes: cycle 4 day 1 (C4D1), after five to seven weeks of nivolumab. Relapse was seen in all patients after autologous stem cell transplantation, and brentuximab vedotin exposure was variable. Relapsed/refractory classical Hodgkin lymphoma patients had complete, partial or progressive responses. Clones were sequenced by immunoSEQ multiplex PCR, and TCRdb holds only the in-frame ones, with some missing. The sample holds some 58,000 clones, around nine tenths seen once. In regard to this clone: The antigen is unknown.

This CDR3 is 14 amino acids long. The V gene's germline CDR1 is SNHLY and CDR2 FYNNEI. V was clipped by 6 bases and J by 5 bases; unmatched bases: 6. Study-wide results and caveats: The study reported lower baseline TCR diversity in newly diagnosed patients than in healthy donors. CD4+ TCR diversity, unlike CD8+, rose significantly by C4D1.

V usage is TRBV2 and J usage is TRBJ2-2, with TRBD1 matching 7 bases. The TCR comes from a human donor with classical Hodgkin lymphoma. Sequences were derived from peripheral blood mononuclear cells (PBMCs), sampled before the fourth cycle of nivolumab. The CDR3 sequence: CASRPGTETGELFF. For the CDR3, the DNA is TGTGCCAGCAGGCCCGGGACAGAAACCGGGGAGCTGTTTTTT.